In its sample, the clone carrying this T cell receptor (beta chain) was seen once. Here immunoSEQ multiplex PCR was the method, and the copy in TCRdb shows in-frame clones only, minus some. The sample consists of fewer than 70,000 clones, roughly 90% of them appearing once. The data are from a study of control samples from healthy donors and cancer patients. The CDR3 runs to 19 residues. Germline V gives CDR1 SGHAT, CDR2 FQNNGV. V lost 1 base and J lost 0; bases outside the gene matches: 9. Sequencing was performed on PBMCs. V gene TRBV11-2 combines with J gene TRBJ1-6, with 7 bases identical to TRBD1. This receptor was obtained from a man in his 60s with head and neck cancer. Here the CDR3 reads CASSLVGWGQNSYNSPLHF. For the CDR3, the DNA is TGTGCCAGCAGCTTAGTAGGGTGGGGACAGAACTCCTATAATTCACCCCTCCACTTT. The variable domain in full, with the rest retrieved from reference TRBV11-2 and TRBJ1-6, is EAGVAQSPRYKIIEKRQSVAFWCNPISGHATLYWYQQILGQGPKLLIQFQNNGVVDDSQLPKDRFSAERLKGVDSTLKIQPAKLEDSAVYLCASSLVGWGQNSYNSPLHFGNGTRLTVT.